This T cell receptor (beta chain) was recovered during a study of T cell repertoires in cytomegalovirus infection. The wider study: Evidence of both CMV infection and a matching HLA type came from public TCR beta signatures. General study findings and limits: HLA-C-restricted CMV-specific TCR beta clonotypes were dominant in the ex vivo response. Carriers of CMV and the relevant HLA type were discriminated by public TCR beta frequency.

There are many counts of this clonotype. Antigen specificity is unknown. One entry per CDR3 protein results from TCRdb running MiXCR on the reads. The sample has 450,000 to 550,000 distinct CDR3 sequences, 15% to 20% seen once. This CDR3 is 16 amino acids long. CDR1 is SGHDN and CDR2 is FVKESK in the germline V gene. Trimming shortened V by 3 bases and J by 6 bases, and 17 bases separated the two germline ends. The source of this sequence is a human donor in good health (CMV status not recorded). Some clones in this sample may be carry-over from other donors' samples. The chain joins TRBV14 to TRBJ2-2; D remains ambiguous. Sequencing used CD8+ T cells from PBMCs. The CDR3 reads CASSQLPFNSAGELFF. The CDR3 nucleotides are TGTGCCAGCAGCCAGCTTCCTTTTAATTCGGCCGGGGAGCTGTTTTTT. Full variable domain (remainder filled in from reference TRBV14 and TRBJ2-2): EAGVTQFPSHSVIEKGQTVTLRCDPISGHDNLYWYRRVMGKEIKFLLHFVKESKQDESGMPNNRFLAERTGGTYSTLKVQPAELEDSGVYFCASSQLPFNSAGELFFGEGSRLTVL.